A single sample is the source of the 28 T cell receptor beta chains below, sequenced in a study of T cells after yellow fever vaccination. TCRdb itself ran the 5' RACE reads through MiXCR, one entry per CDR3 protein. The repertoire holds about 320,000 distinct CDR3 sequences, with 6.5% to 8.5% as singletons. Source: PBMCs, taken 35 to 50 days after the first yellow fever vaccination. These receptors were collected from a man aged 18 to 35 who received the YFV17D yellow fever vaccine.

This clonotype was observed a few times. The J gene is TRBJ2-5, the V gene TRBV7-2; 8 bases map to TRBD1. The CDR3 loop spans 13 amino acids. Per germline, CDR1 SGHTA and CDR2 FQGNSA. J lost 6 bases, V lost 6 bases, and 6 bases had no gene match. CDR3 nucleotides: TGTGCCAGCAGTTCTGACAGGGGCCAGACCCAGTACTTC. Translated: CASSSDRGQTQYF.

This clonotype has just a few counts. The genes are TRBV20-1 and TRBJ2-3, with D perhaps being TRBD1 or TRBD2 (5 bases each). V was trimmed by 1 base and J by 4 bases, leaving 9 bases between them. The CDR3 is 13 residues long. Germline values: CDR1 DFQATT, CDR2 SNEGSKA (reference sequence). CDR3: CSARGRGADTQYF. As DNA, the CDR3 is TGCAGTGCTAGAGGAAGGGGAGCAGATACGCAGTATTTT.

In its sample, this clonotype was seen many times. J is TRBJ2-7 and V is TRBV7-2; 9 bases are shared with TRBD2. Germline CDR1 and CDR2: SGHTA and FQGNSA. The J segment lost 2 bases and the V segment lost 4 bases, leaving 0 bases of the junction unmatched. CDR3 length: 13 residues. CDR3: CASSWTSAYEQYV. CDR3 nucleotide sequence: TGTGCCAGCAGCTGGACTAGCGCCTACGAGCAGTACGTC.

The table lists this clonotype with many counts. This chain joins TRBV5-1 and TRBJ2-3; D is uncertain. The CDR3 covers 11 residues. The V gene's germline CDR1 is SGHRS and CDR2 YFSETQ. V lost 0 bases, J lost 7 bases, and 3 bases lay in between. CDR3 region: CASSLGNTQYF. The CDR3 DNA is TGCGCCAGCAGCTTGGGGAATACGCAGTATTTT.

The chain couples TRBV6-1 to TRBJ1-2, with TRBD1 as a possible D gene (6 bases). Germline V gene sequence: CDR1 MNHNS, CDR2 SASEGT. The V and J ends lost 6 bases and 2 bases respectively, with 16 bases between them. The CDR3 spans 15 residues. The CDR3 coding sequence is TGTGCCAGCAGCCCAGGGGATCCTTACAACTATGGCTACACCTTC. It is translated as CASSPGDPYNYGYTF.

The table lists this clonotype with many counts. This rearrangement joins TRBV20-1 to TRBJ2-4; D remains ambiguous. CDR3 length: 13 amino acids. Trimming removed 0 bases from V and 2 bases from J, with 5 bases in between. Per germline, CDR1 DFQATT and CDR2 SNEGSKA (reference sequence). The CDR3 reads CSAREITKNIQYF. The CDR3 coding sequence is TGCAGTGCTAGAGAGATCACCAAAAACATTCAGTACTTC.

The chain employs TRBV23-1 and TRBJ2-6, with D maybe TRBD1 (6 bases). TRBV23-1 belongs to the ORF category, with a function that is uncertain. Trimming pared 2 bases from V and 0 bases from J, leaving 14 bases between. CDR3 length: 18 residues. The CDR3 DNA reads TGCGCCAGCAGTCAAAAGACAGGCCTAAGCTCTGGGGCCAACGTCCTGACTTTC. As protein: CASSQKTGLSSGANVLTF.

This clonotype has ten or more counts. The chain carries TRBV19 and TRBJ2-5; 9 nucleotides match TRBD2. The germline V gene encodes CDR1 LNHDA and CDR2 SQIVND (reference sequence). The CDR3 is 16 amino acids. V gave up 3 bases and J gave up 5 bases; unmatched junction bases: 10. CDR3: CASSIRPGTSRETQYF. The DNA of the CDR3 is TGTGCCAGTAGTATCAGGCCCGGGACTAGCAGGGAGACCCAGTACTTC.

The V call is TRBV2, the J call TRBJ2-3, with D possibly being TRBD1 (5 bases). This CDR3 spans 17 amino acids. V was cut by 7 bases and J by 1 base, with 21 bases left in between. Germline assignment: CDR1 SNHLY and CDR2 FYNNEI. The CDR3 DNA is TGTGCCAGCACCGTTTTGGGCAAGGGGTGGGGCACAGATACGCAGTATTTT. The encoded protein is CASTVLGKGWGTDTQYF.

This clonotype was seen many times. This sequence joins TRBV30 and TRBJ1-1; D is unresolved. This CDR3 has 12 amino acids. Germline CDR1 reads GTSNPN; CDR2 reads SVGIG (reference sequence). V gave up 5 bases and J gave up 5 bases, with 12 bases separating them. The CDR3 here is CAWDEGRTEAFF. DNA of the CDR3: TGTGCCTGGGATGAGGGTCGGACTGAAGCTTTCTTT.

This clonotype has more than one count but fewer than ten. The V gene is TRBV29-1, the J gene TRBJ2-2; 11 bases map to TRBD2. Germline values: CDR1 SQVTM, CDR2 ANQGSEA. Germline trimming cut 4 bases from V and 0 bases from J; bases unmatched to any gene: 4. This CDR3 region has 16 residues. CDR3 sequence (DNA): TGCAGCGTTGGAAGACTAGCGGGGCCGAACACCGGGGAGCTGTTTTTT. Residues: CSVGRLAGPNTGELFF.

Remarks on this clonotype: A read error may produce the germline difference seen at one junction end. This chain uses TRBV18 with TRBJ2-5, with D hard to call. The CDR3 consists of 9 residues. Germline CDR1 KGHSH, CDR2 LQKENI. The chain's CDR3 is CASSPPLDF. CDR3 nucleotide sequence: TGTGCCAGCTCACCTCCTCTAGACTTC.

Ten or more counts support this clonotype. This chain connects TRBV5-6 to TRBJ1-1, with D unclear. The CDR3 spans 15 residues. Trimming removed 0 bases at V and 6 bases at J, with 15 bases between. Germline V gene sequence: CDR1 SGHDT, CDR2 YYEEEE. In DNA form, the CDR3 reads TGTGCCAGCAGCTTGGGCCCGAGCCCGGTCGCTGAAGCTTTCTTT. It codes for CASSLGPSPVAEAFF.

This clonotype was observed a few times. The CDR3 DNA is TGCGCCAGCAGCTTCACAGGCCGGAACACTGAAGCTTTCTTT. Residues: CASSFTGRNTEAFF. The chain combines TRBV5-1 with TRBJ1-1; perhaps TRBD1 as D (5 bases). The CDR3 sequence is 14 residues long. V was cut by 2 bases and J by 1 base, with 9 bases left in between. Looked up from germline, CDR1 is SGHRS and CDR2 is YFSETQ.

This clonotype has at least ten counts. The genes are TRBV5-5 and TRBJ2-1; TRBD2 is a possible D gene (6 bases). Per germline, CDR1 SGHKS and CDR2 YYEKEE (reference sequence). The CDR3 contains 15 residues. Trimming left V 4 bases short and J 8 bases short, with 19 bases between. The CDR3 is CASSPGHKEGYEQFF. The CDR3 DNA sequence: TGTGCCAGCAGCCCCGGACATAAGGAGGGTTATGAGCAGTTCTTC.

The chain combines TRBV5-1 with TRBJ2-2; TRBD1 aligns across 8 bases. The CDR3 runs 16 residues. V shed 4 bases, J shed 0 bases, and the junction held 5 bases outside the gene matches. Germline loops: CDR1 SGHRS, CDR2 YFSETQ. CDR3 amino acids: CASSSGQGANTGELFF. DNA of the CDR3: TGCGCCAGCAGCAGCGGACAGGGCGCGAACACCGGGGAGCTGTTTTTT.

This clonotype was seen many times. The rearrangement uses TRBV5-1 and TRBJ1-2; no clear D. The CDR3 spans 12 residues. Trimming took off 4 bases at V and 7 bases at J, with 11 bases between the two ends. Germline-derived CDR1 and CDR2 are SGHRS and YFSETQ. CDR3 sequence: CASSGVPGGYTF. DNA for the CDR3: TGCGCCAGCAGCGGCGTCCCGGGTGGCTACACCTTC.

This clonotype has more than one count but fewer than ten. J is TRBJ2-1 and V is TRBV27, with TRBD1 identical over 9 bases. Germline CDR1 MNHEY, CDR2 SMNVEV (reference sequence). The CDR3 extends over 15 amino acids. V lost 3 bases to trimming and J lost 6 bases; unmatched junction nucleotides: 6. In DNA form, the CDR3 reads TGTGCCAGCAGTTTCCGGGACAGGGTCAGCAATGAGCAGTTCTTC. It codes for CASSFRDRVSNEQFF.

This clonotype was recorded only once. This chain joins TRBV4-1 and TRBJ2-1; 7 bases match TRBD1. The CDR3 has 15 residues. With 5 bases clipped from V and 6 bases from J, the junction kept 10 bases outside the gene matches. Germline V lookup: CDR1 MGHRA, CDR2 YSYEKL. CDR3 sequence (DNA): TGCGCCAGCAGCGTCCGTCCGGGACAGTTCAATGAGCAGTTCTTC. This translates into CASSVRPGQFNEQFF.

This clonotype has only a few counts. This chain connects TRBV28 to TRBJ1-5; a weak D match, TRBD1 (6 bases). Trimming stripped 10 bases from V and 0 bases from J, with 19 bases between. CDR1 MDHEN and CDR2 SYDVKM come from the germline V gene. This CDR3 spans 16 amino acids. Here the CDR3 DNA reads TGTGCCACGACCGATCTCAGGGGCTATAGCAATCAGCCCCAGCATTTT. Amino acids: CATTDLRGYSNQPQHF.

This clonotype was detected only a few times. The chain couples TRBV6-5 to TRBJ2-2; 7 nucleotides align to TRBD2. V lost 0 bases, J lost 7 bases, and 5 bases stayed unmatched. This CDR3 spans 15 amino acids. Looked up from germline, CDR1 is MNHEY and CDR2 is SVGAGI. Here the CDR3 DNA reads TGTGCCAGCAGTTACTCGGGGGGGTTGATCGGGGAGCTGTTTTTT. It specifies CASSYSGGLIGELFF.

V is TRBV7-6 and J is TRBJ2-5; 13 nucleotides match TRBD2. The CDR3 runs to 17 residues. Germline V lookup: CDR1 SGHVS, CDR2 FNYEAQ. Trimming took 6 bases from V and 1 from J; bases not matched to a gene: 8. The CDR3 DNA follows: TGTGCCAGCAGTCCTAGGACTAGCGGGGGCCCCCAAGAGACCCAGTACTTC. Its protein is CASSPRTSGGPQETQYF.

This clonotype was counted only a few times. J is TRBJ2-2 and V is TRBV20-1; no definite D call. Trimming stripped 0 bases from V and 5 bases from J, with 10 bases between. CDR1 is DFQATT and CDR2 is SNEGSKA in the germline V gene (reference sequence). The CDR3 length is 14 residues. The DNA of the CDR3 is TGCAGTGCTAGAGATCCCCGTAGTACCGGGGAGCTGTTTTTT. Translation: CSARDPRSTGELFF.

The J gene is TRBJ1-2, the V gene TRBV12-3 or TRBV12-4, with D possibly being TRBD1 (5 bases). Trimming pared 2 bases from V and 8 bases from J, leaving 12 bases between. This CDR3 contains 13 residues. CDR3 sequence: CASSLLSPGGYTF. CDR3 DNA sequence: TGTGCCAGCAGTTTACTTAGCCCAGGGGGCTACACCTTC.

The V gene is TRBV9, the J gene TRBJ2-7; possibly TRBD1 or TRBD2 for D (5 bases each). In germline, CDR1 is SGDLS, CDR2 YYNGEE. V was clipped by 4 bases and J by 3 bases, with 17 bases between them. This CDR3 comprises 15 residues. For the CDR3, the DNA is TGTGCCAGCAGCCTCCAATCCGGGACCCTCTACGAGCAGTACTTC. It specifies CASSLQSGTLYEQYF. Together with reference TRBV9 and TRBJ2-7, the CDR3 gives the full variable domain: DSGVTQTPKHLITATGQRVTLRCSPRSGDLSVYWYQQSLDQGLQFLIQYYNGEERAKGNILERFSAQQFPDLHSELNLSSLELGDSALYFCASSLQSGTLYEQYFGPGTRLTVT.

To note about this clonotype: One end of the junction fails to match germline, which may point to a read error. The chain employs TRBV4-3 and TRBJ1-2; 8 bases line up with TRBD1. The germline V gene encodes CDR1 LGHNA and CDR2 YSLEER. The CDR3 runs 13 residues. The CDR3 spells CAGSQETGVGYTF. The CDR3 DNA follows: TGCGCCGGCAGCCAAGAGACAGGGGTTGGCTACACCTTC.

This chain links TRBV6-5 with TRBJ1-2; D possibly corresponds to TRBD1 (5 bases). V gave up 2 bases and J gave up 1 base, with 14 bases separating them. The V gene's germline CDR1 is MNHEY and CDR2 SVGAGI. This CDR3 contains 16 residues. CDR3 in amino acids: CASSYEGLRYNYGYTF. The CDR3, as DNA: TGTGCCAGCAGTTACGAGGGGCTGAGATATAACTATGGCTACACCTTC.

This clonotype has just a few counts. V is TRBV7-3 and J is TRBJ2-3, with D perhaps being TRBD1 or TRBD2 (6 bases each). This CDR3 contains 15 residues. The germline V and J ends were trimmed by 5 bases and 5 bases, with 17 bases remaining between them. Germline loops: CDR1 SGHTA, CDR2 FQGTGA. The DNA for the CDR3 is TGTGCCAGCAGCCCTAGGCCCGGGGGCATAGATACGCAGTATTTT. Its translation: CASSPRPGGIDTQYF.